A single TCR beta chain is shown here with its context. Only in-frame clones appear in the TCRdb table, and some are missing; sequencing was by immunoSEQ multiplex PCR. Found here are some 310,000 clones, roughly 90% of them singletons; the top ten hold roughly a tenth. The data belong to a study of blood T cell repertoires in COVID-19. Everyone who took part was roughly 18 to 89 years old, and they came from about two dozen US areas. Cohorts were based on clinical histories the participants reported. Donors in Cohort 3 who had recovered were those with two negative PCRs, healthcare professional clearance, or resolution of their symptoms. The CDR3 is 14 residues long. V shed 3 bases and J shed 5 bases, with 13 bases lying between them. Germline CDR1 is LGHNA and CDR2 is YSLEER.

The specimen sequenced was PBMCs or T cells enriched from blood (not recorded which). The source is a woman under 40 who had recovered from COVID-19. V and J are TRBV4-3 and TRBJ2-5, with D maybe TRBD1 (5 bases). CDR3 sequence (DNA): TGCGCCAGCAGCCAGGGCGTGGGGCTGGAGACCCAGTACTTC. This gives the protein CASSQGVGLETQYF.